The next 20 T cell receptor beta chains were all read from a single sample in a study of naive and memory T cell subsets (dated 2017 in TCRdb). Preparation of the library involved UMI-ligation and nested PCR. The sequencer was an Illumina MiSeq. The beta constant-region primer was an equimolar mix of two oligonucleotides covering both TRBC1 and TRBC2. Clones were called with MiXCR by TCRdb after fastp trimmed the public reads at Q25, and only in-frame beta chains were retained. When rows share a CDR3 protein, they turn into one entry using the most common DNA and genes. For this sample the table gives approximately 82,000 distinct CDR3 sequences, of which around 7% were detected only once. The top ten clonotypes cover 1.6% of the sample. Sequencing was carried out using central memory CD4+ T cells from blood. The meaning of the sample's cell subset or site label: central memory, CD45RA- CD27+. These receptors originate from a human donor in good health.

This clonotype was observed a handful of times. This sequence joins TRBV5-6 and TRBJ1-5; tentative D call: TRBD1 (6 bases). This CDR3 has 15 amino acids. The V gene's germline CDR1 is SGHDT and CDR2 YYEEEE. Trimming cost V 3 bases and J 1 base, with 11 bases left between them. The CDR3 DNA reads TGTGCCAGCAGCTCACGGGGGACAAGCAATCAGCCCCAGCATTTT. Translated: CASSSRGTSNQPQHF. The complete variable domain, with remaining parts taken from reference TRBV5-6 and TRBJ1-5, reads DAGVTQSPTHLIKTRGQQVTLRCSPKSGHDTVSWYQQALGQGPQFIFQYYEEEERQRGNFPDRFSGHQFPNYSSELNVNALLLGDSALYLCASSSRGTSNQPQHFGDGTRLSIL.

The chain carries TRBV7-2 and TRBJ2-6, with D uncertain. The CDR3 runs to 15 residues. Germline V gene sequence: CDR1 SGHTA, CDR2 FQGNSA. Trimming took off 3 bases at V and 0 bases at J, with 6 bases between the two ends. CDR3 region: CASSLRISGANVLTF. The CDR3 DNA follows: TGTGCCAGCAGCTTGCGGATCTCTGGGGCCAACGTCCTGACTTTC.

In regard to this clonotype: This may stem from a read error, because a much larger clone lies one nucleotide away. V is TRBV6-2 or TRBV6-3 and J is TRBJ1-1; D is undetermined. The length of the CDR3 is 13 residues. Looked up from germline, CDR1 is MNHEY and CDR2 is SVGEGT. The ends were cut back, 2 bases at V and 1 base at J, with 5 bases in the middle. The DNA for the CDR3 is TGTGCCAGCAGTTACGAGGGGAACACTGAAGCTTTCTTT. Its protein is CASSYEGNTEAFF.

In this sample, this clonotype turned up a few times. The genes are TRBV6-2 or TRBV6-3 and TRBJ2-1; D perhaps matches TRBD2 (5 bases). The length of the CDR3 is 11 residues. The V gene lost 5 bases and the J gene lost 10 bases, with 9 bases spanning the gap. Germline V CDR1 and CDR2: MNHEY, SVGEGT. The CDR3 nucleotides read TGTGCCAGCAGTCTTCAGCGGGAGCAGTTCTTC. It encodes CASSLQREQFF.

This clonotype was seen ten or more times. This chain links TRBV4-3 with TRBJ2-6, with D uncertain. The V gene lost 2 bases and the J gene lost 4 bases, with 18 bases spanning the gap. CDR1 is LGHNA and CDR2 is YSLEER in the germline V gene. The CDR3 covers 18 residues. CDR3 protein: CASSQRSSELSGANVLTF. CDR3 coding DNA: TGCGCCAGCAGCCAAAGATCTTCAGAGCTTTCCGGGGCCAACGTCCTGACTTTC.

The rearrangement joins TRBV7-2 to TRBJ1-6; tentative D call: TRBD1 (5 bases). The CDR3 sequence is 15 residues long. Per the germline V gene, CDR1 is SGHTA and CDR2 is FQGNSA. V lost 5 bases, J lost 9 bases, and 17 bases lay in between. The CDR3 protein is CASSTRAQGISPLHF. As DNA, the CDR3 is TGTGCCAGCAGCACCCGGGCCCAGGGCATTTCACCCCTCCACTTT. Supplemented by reference TRBV7-2 and TRBJ1-6, the full variable domain reads GAGVSQSPSNKVTEKGKDVELRCDPISGHTALYWYRQSLGQGLEFLIYFQGNSAPDKSGLPSDRFSAERTGGSVSTLTIQRTQQEDSAVYLCASSTRAQGISPLHFGNGTRLTVT.

The chain carries TRBV28 and TRBJ2-3; possibly TRBD2 for D (6 bases). This CDR3 is built from 13 residues. The V and J ends lost 7 bases and 3 bases respectively, with 11 bases between them. Germline CDR1 is MDHEN and CDR2 is SYDVKM. Written as DNA, the CDR3 is TGTGCCAGCACTCGGGAGCGGACAGATACGCAGTATTTT. This codes for CASTRERTDTQYF.

The chain recombines TRBV14 with TRBJ2-3; 9 nucleotides match TRBD2. After removal of 5 bases from V and 3 bases from J, the junction contained 3 bases not matched to a gene. CDR3 length: 14 residues. Germline V lookup: CDR1 SGHDN, CDR2 FVKESK. The CDR3, as DNA: TGTGCCAGCAGCTTAGCGGGAGCAACAGATACGCAGTATTTT. Its protein product is CASSLAGATDTQYF.

There are a few counts of this clonotype. This chain links TRBV20-1 with TRBJ2-3, with 9 bases lining up with TRBD2. The V gene end was trimmed by 3 bases and the J gene end by 10 bases; junction bases not matched to a gene: 11. This CDR3 is 14 amino acids long. From germline, CDR1 is DFQATT and CDR2 SNEGSKA (reference sequence). CDR3: CSARPGLAPLSQYF. In DNA, the CDR3 is TGCAGTGCTAGGCCGGGACTAGCTCCTCTCTCGCAGTATTTT.

This clonotype has a count of ten or more. The V call is TRBV5-5, the J call TRBJ1-2; no clear D gene. The CDR3 has 14 residues. V was cut by 4 bases and J by 2 bases, with 12 bases left in between. CDR1 is SGHKS and CDR2 is YYEKEE in the germline V gene (reference sequence). The CDR3 DNA sequence: TGTGCCAGCAGCGGAGTTAGTGGGAACTATGGCTACACCTTC. Amino acids: CASSGVSGNYGYTF.

This clonotype has only a few counts. This chain connects TRBV29-1 to TRBJ1-1, with a weak D call TRBD1 (5 bases). V was pared by 4 bases and J by 6 bases, with 15 bases between. Germline-derived CDR1 and CDR2 are SQVTM and ANQGSEA. The CDR3 is 13 residues long. In DNA, the CDR3 is TGCAGCGTTGCGAGGTCAGGGTGGGCTGAAGCTTTCTTT. Amino acids: CSVARSGWAEAFF.

This clonotype was counted a few times. This rearrangement joins TRBV12-3 or TRBV12-4 to TRBJ1-5; D perhaps matches TRBD1 (6 bases). The CDR3 length is 15 residues. The V end lost 2 bases, the J end lost 7 bases, and 15 bases lay between the germline ends. In DNA form, the CDR3 reads TGTGCCAGCAGTTTAACAGGGTCGGTTGAGCAGCCCCAGCATTTT. Protein sequence: CASSLTGSVEQPQHF.

The table lists this clonotype with many counts. This chain connects TRBV20-1 to TRBJ1-5; D is uncertain. V was shortened by 3 bases and J by 0 bases, with 6 bases between the two germline ends. Germline V lookup: CDR1 DFQATT, CDR2 SNEGSKA (reference sequence). The CDR3 runs 13 residues. CDR3 amino acids: CSASLGSNQPQHF. The CDR3 nucleotides are TGCAGTGCTAGTTTGGGTAGCAATCAGCCCCAGCATTTT.

This clonotype has ten or more counts. The gene calls are TRBV30 and TRBJ1-4; unclear D gene. Germline V gives CDR1 GTSNPN, CDR2 SVGIG (reference sequence). Between the trimmed V and J ends, which lost 1 base and 5 bases, there was a span of 2 bases. This CDR3 spans 11 amino acids. The CDR3 nucleotides are TGTGCCTGGAGTGGAAATGAAAAACTGTTTTTT. Its translation: CAWSGNEKLFF.

This chain uses TRBV18 with TRBJ2-5, with D tentatively TRBD1 or TRBD2 (5 bases each). The germline V gene has CDR1 KGHSH and CDR2 LQKENI. Trimming left V 4 bases short and J 3 bases short, with 9 bases between. This CDR3 comprises 13 residues. In DNA, the CDR3 is TGTGCCAGCTCACGGGACGGGAAAGAGACCCAGTACTTC. Amino acids: CASSRDGKETQYF.

This clonotype came up many times. The rearrangement uses TRBV11-3 and TRBJ2-1, with 8 positions matching TRBD2. The CDR3 has 17 residues. J lost 8 bases, V lost 1 base, and 13 bases had no gene match. From germline, CDR1 is SGHNT and CDR2 YENEEA. The CDR3 DNA follows: TGTGCCAGCAGCTTAGGGGTAGCGGGATCGAGGTCGGATGAGCAGTTCTTC. This gives the protein CASSLGVAGSRSDEQFF.

The CDR3 here is CASSSGLAGVYTQYF. DNA for the CDR3: TGTGCCAGCAGCTCCGGACTAGCGGGGGTATATACGCAGTATTTT. V is TRBV7-3 and J is TRBJ2-3; 13 bases agree with TRBD2. The CDR3 is 15 residues long. V shed 4 bases and J 7 bases; nucleotides not matched to a gene: 5. Germline CDR1 is SGHTA and CDR2 is FQGTGA.

This sequence joins TRBV3-1 and TRBJ1-2; D possibly corresponds to TRBD1 (6 bases). The ends were cut back, 4 bases at V and 8 bases at J, with 11 bases in the middle. This CDR3 is 12 amino acids long. From germline, CDR1 is LGHDT and CDR2 YNNKEL (reference sequence). CDR3: CASSRTERGYTF. For the CDR3, the DNA is TGTGCCAGCAGCCGGACAGAAAGGGGCTACACCTTC.

This clonotype was recorded many times. V is TRBV27 and J is TRBJ1-5; 7 nucleotides match TRBD1. Germline V CDR1 and CDR2: MNHEY, SMNVEV (reference sequence). V gave up 8 bases and J gave up 1 base; unmatched junction bases: 8. CDR3 length: 15 residues. The CDR3 protein is CASARGGASNQPQHF. In nucleotides, the CDR3 is TGTGCCAGCGCCAGGGGGGGAGCGAGCAATCAGCCCCAGCATTTT.

This clonotype was recorded at least ten times. This rearrangement joins TRBV4-3 to TRBJ2-5; 10 nucleotides agree with TRBD2. Unmatched junction bases numbered 6, after V lost 1 base and J lost 4 bases. Per germline, CDR1 LGHNA and CDR2 YSLEER. The CDR3 runs to 16 residues. The CDR3 is CASSQGPAGGRETQYF. In DNA, the CDR3 is TGCGCCAGCAGCCAAGGGCCAGCGGGGGGGCGAGAGACCCAGTACTTC.